The 21 T cell receptor beta chains in this list originate from one sample, sequenced in a study of cytomegalovirus exposure and HLA in healthy donors. Profiling relied on immunoSEQ multiplex PCR, and the TCRdb table lists in-frame clones only, not all of them. The sample has roughly 150,000 clones; about 89% are singletons. Sequenced sample: PBMCs. Receptors originate from a woman under 30 in good health and CMV-seropositive.

The rearrangement joins TRBV4-1 to TRBJ1-4, with TRBD1 matching over 8 bases. J gave up 7 bases and V 4 bases, and 8 bases lay outside the gene matches. CDR1 MGHRA and CDR2 YSYEKL come from the germline V gene. This CDR3 has 15 amino acids. The CDR3 region is CASSPQTGEGEKLFF. As DNA, the CDR3 is TGCGCCAGCAGCCCCCAGACAGGGGAGGGTGAAAAACTGTTTTTT.

This clone came up once. The CDR3 region is CASSLRRNTEAFF. The DNA of the CDR3 is TGTGCCAGCAGTCTTAGAAGAAACACTGAAGCTTTCTTT. The chain is built from TRBV28 and TRBJ1-1, with no clear D. Germline CDR1 MDHEN, CDR2 SYDVKM. There are 13 residues in the CDR3. Between the trimmed V and J ends, which lost 5 bases and 2 bases, there was a span of 9 bases.

The gene calls are TRBV5-1 and TRBJ2-7, with D possibly matching TRBD1 (6 bases). The CDR3 runs 13 residues. Germline V gene lookup returns CDR1 SGHRS and CDR2 YFSETQ. V shed 4 bases and J shed 5 bases, with 13 bases lying between them. In nucleotides, the CDR3 is TGCGCCAGCAGCAACCCAGGGGTTGACGAGCAGTACTTC. Amino acids: CASSNPGVDEQYF.

This sequence joins TRBV6-6 and TRBJ1-1, with a weak D call TRBD1 (6 bases). The germline gives CDR1 MNHNY, CDR2 SVGAGI (reference sequence). There are 13 residues in the CDR3. Trimming cost V 4 bases and J 1 base, with 7 bases left between them. In DNA form, the CDR3 reads TGTGCCAGCAGTTCGACAGGGAACACTGAAGCTTTCTTT. This codes for CASSSTGNTEAFF.

The V gene is TRBV28, the J gene TRBJ2-7; 13 bases are a match to TRBD2. V trimming: 5 bases; J trimming: 2 bases; junction bases outside the gene matches: 6. The CDR3 is 16 residues long. CDR1 and CDR2 from the germline V gene are MDHEN and SYDVKM. The DNA for the CDR3 is TGTGCCAGCAGTCCGGGACTAGCGGGGAACGCCTACGAGCAGTACTTC. Its translation is CASSPGLAGNAYEQYF.

The V and J genes are TRBV7-9 and TRBJ1-1, with TRBD1 matching 9 bases. V shed 6 bases, J shed 3 bases, and the junction held 5 bases outside the gene matches. This CDR3 has 14 residues. The germline V gene encodes CDR1 SEHNR and CDR2 FQNEAQ (reference sequence). CDR3 protein: CASRQRTGDTEAFF. Here the CDR3 DNA reads TGTGCCAGCAGGCAGCGGACAGGGGACACTGAAGCTTTCTTT.

This clone was observed once. This rearrangement joins TRBV7-3 to TRBJ2-3, with a possible D match to TRBD1 (5 bases). The CDR3 has 15 amino acids. CDR1 SGHTA and CDR2 FQGTGA come from the germline V gene. V dropped 2 bases and J dropped 0 bases, with 9 bases sitting between them. The CDR3 coding sequence is TGTGCCAGCAGCTTAGGGGCCCCTAGCACAGATACGCAGTATTTT. This encodes CASSLGAPSTDTQYF.

The CDR3 region has the DNA TGTGCCAGCAGCTTGCTTAGCGGTTTCAATGAGCAGTTCTTC. Encoded protein: CASSLLSGFNEQFF. The rearrangement links TRBV5-4 to TRBJ2-1; D possibly corresponds to TRBD2 (6 bases). This CDR3 contains 14 residues. In germline, CDR1 is SGHNT, CDR2 YYREEE (reference sequence). V lost 1 base and J 6 bases, leaving 11 bases between the germline ends.

CDR3 sequence (DNA): TGCATTGGATCCAGGGAGGGTGGCTACACCTTC. Translation: CIGSREGGYTF. V usage is TRBV20-1 and J usage is TRBJ1-2, with D possibly being TRBD1 (5 bases). The V gene's germline CDR1 is DFQATT and CDR2 SNEGSKA (reference sequence). This CDR3 has 11 amino acids.

This clone was observed once. The chain recombines TRBV28 with TRBJ2-7; TRBD2 matches 11 bases. Trimming removed 3 bases from V and 5 bases from J; junction bases left unmatched: 18. This CDR3 has 19 amino acids. Germline V gene data show CDR1 as MDHEN and CDR2 as SYDVKM. CDR3 sequence: CASSFSNGVAGGISDEQYF. For the CDR3, the DNA is TGTGCCAGCAGTTTTTCCAACGGGGTAGCGGGAGGGATTTCGGACGAGCAGTACTTC.

This clone was recorded only once. The CDR3 sequence is CASSPGTNYEQYF. CDR3 DNA: TGTGCCAGCTCACCCGGGACAAACTACGAGCAGTACTTC. V gene TRBV18 combines with J gene TRBJ2-7; tentatively, D is TRBD1 (6 bases). Per the germline V gene, CDR1 is KGHSH and CDR2 is LQKENI. CDR3 length equals 13 residues. The germline V and J ends were trimmed by 3 bases and 3 bases, with 9 bases remaining between them. Together with reference TRBV18 and TRBJ2-7, the CDR3 gives the full variable domain: NAGVMQNPRHLVRRRGQEARLRCSPMKGHSHVYWYRQLPEEGLKFMVYLQKENIIDESGMPKERFSAEFPKEGPSILRIQQVVRGDSAAYFCASSPGTNYEQYFGPGTRLTVT.

This chain joins TRBV18 and TRBJ1-1, with 10 bases identical to TRBD1. The ends lost 2 bases at V and 5 bases at J; junction bases unmatched: 8. CDR3 length: 16 residues. The germline CDR1 and CDR2 sequences are KGHSH and LQKENI. DNA for the CDR3: TGTGCCAGCTCACCAACCAGACAGGGGGCGAGTACTGAAGCTTTCTTT. Translating it yields CASSPTRQGASTEAFF.

CDR3 coding DNA: TGTGCCAGCAGCCGAGCTAAAGAGACCCAGTACTTC. This codes for CASSRAKETQYF. The chain carries TRBV7-2 and TRBJ2-5; no firm D call. Looked up from germline, CDR1 is SGHTA and CDR2 is FQGNSA. Trimming left V 5 bases short and J 3 bases short, with 7 bases between. The CDR3 is made up of 12 amino acids.

This clone occurred once. J is TRBJ1-4 and V is TRBV27; D possibly corresponds to TRBD1 (6 bases). CDR1 and CDR2 (germline): MNHEY, SMNVEV (reference sequence). This CDR3 comprises 16 residues. V lost 5 bases to trimming and J lost 4 bases, with 17 bases between them. The CDR3 sequence is CASSPWEGGINEKLFF. The CDR3 nucleotides read TGTGCCAGCAGTCCGTGGGAGGGGGGAATTAATGAAAAACTGTTTTTT.

J is TRBJ2-1 and V is TRBV7-8, with D perhaps matching TRBD1 (6 bases). V shed 8 bases and J shed 1 base, with 12 bases lying between them. The germline V gene has CDR1 SGHVS and CDR2 FQNEAQ. This CDR3 has 14 residues. In DNA, the CDR3 is TGTGCCAGCCCGGGACACCTGTCCTACAATGAGCAGTTCTTC. This codes for CASPGHLSYNEQFF.

The gene calls are TRBV5-4 and TRBJ2-1; TRBD1 agrees at 7 bases. CDR1 and CDR2 (germline): SGHNT, YYREEE (reference sequence). The junction had 5 bases not matched to a gene; V was cut back by 0 bases and J by 5 bases. The CDR3 consists of 15 residues. The CDR3 reads CASSLVGGENNEQFF. The DNA of the CDR3 is TGTGCCAGCAGCTTGGTAGGGGGCGAGAACAATGAGCAGTTCTTC.

The chain links TRBV14 to TRBJ2-3; D ambiguous. Trimming pared 6 bases from V and 4 bases from J, leaving 11 bases between. CDR1 is SGHDN, CDR2 FVKESK, per germline. This CDR3 contains 13 residues. CDR3 loop: CASSVVQADTQYF. CDR3 bases: TGTGCCAGCAGTGTTGTCCAGGCAGATACGCAGTATTTT.

This sequence joins TRBV6-1 and TRBJ2-7; no clear D gene. The germline V gene encodes CDR1 MNHNS and CDR2 SASEGT. The CDR3 runs 13 residues. V gave up 0 bases and J gave up 3 bases, with 6 bases separating them. In DNA, the CDR3 is TGTGCCAGCAGTGAAGCGACTTACTACGAGCAGTACTTC. Encoded protein: CASSEATYYEQYF.

The rearrangement links TRBV5-4 to TRBJ2-1; tentatively, D is TRBD2 (6 bases). CDR1 is SGHNT, CDR2 YYREEE, per germline (reference sequence). Trimming stripped 0 bases from V and 2 bases from J, with 15 bases between. The CDR3 is 17 residues long. This chain's CDR3 is CASSLAAVAATYNEQFF. DNA for the CDR3: TGTGCCAGCAGCTTGGCGGCCGTAGCGGCAACCTACAATGAGCAGTTCTTC.

The CDR3 reads CASSAYRGGYTF. In DNA form, the CDR3 reads TGTGCCAGCAGTGCCTACAGGGGCGGCTACACCTTC. The gene calls are TRBV28 and TRBJ1-2, with TRBD1 identical over 7 bases. CDR3 length: 12 amino acids. Germline V gives CDR1 MDHEN, CDR2 SYDVKM. With 5 bases clipped from V and 8 bases from J, the junction kept 5 bases outside the gene matches.

J is TRBJ2-7 and V is TRBV6-6; 8 nucleotides agree with TRBD1. V lost 10 bases, J lost 4 bases, and 12 bases stayed unmatched. Germline-derived CDR1 and CDR2 are MNHNY and SVGAGI (reference sequence). The CDR3 is made up of 14 amino acids. The CDR3 DNA reads as TGTGCCACCCACGACGGACAGGGTCGATACGAGCAGTACTTC. Amino acids: CATHDGQGRYEQYF.